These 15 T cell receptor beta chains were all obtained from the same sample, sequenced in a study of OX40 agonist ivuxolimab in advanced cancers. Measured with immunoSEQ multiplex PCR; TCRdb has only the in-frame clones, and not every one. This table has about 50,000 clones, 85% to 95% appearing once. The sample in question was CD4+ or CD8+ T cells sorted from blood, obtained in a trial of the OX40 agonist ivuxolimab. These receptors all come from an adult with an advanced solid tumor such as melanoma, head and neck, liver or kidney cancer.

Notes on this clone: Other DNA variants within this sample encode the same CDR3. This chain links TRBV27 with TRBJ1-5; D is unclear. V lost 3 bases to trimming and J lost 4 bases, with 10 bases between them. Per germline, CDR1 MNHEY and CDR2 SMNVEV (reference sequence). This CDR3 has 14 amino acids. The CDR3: CASSLAGGNQPQHF. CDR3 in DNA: TGTGCCAGCAGTTTGGCAGGAGGGAATCAGCCCCAGCATTTT.

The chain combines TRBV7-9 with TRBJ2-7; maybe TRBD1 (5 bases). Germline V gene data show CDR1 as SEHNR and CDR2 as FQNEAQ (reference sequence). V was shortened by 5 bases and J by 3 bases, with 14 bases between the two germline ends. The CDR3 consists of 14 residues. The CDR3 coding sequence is TGTGCCAGCAGCCAACCGGCAGGGCGCTACGAGCAGTACTTC. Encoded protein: CASSQPAGRYEQYF.

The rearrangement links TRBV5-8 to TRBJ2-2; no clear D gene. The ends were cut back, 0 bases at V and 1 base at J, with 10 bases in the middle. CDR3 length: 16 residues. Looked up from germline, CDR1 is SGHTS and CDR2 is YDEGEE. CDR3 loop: CASSLVPIMNTGELFF. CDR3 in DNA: TGTGCCAGCAGCTTGGTCCCGATTATGAACACCGGGGAGCTGTTTTTT.

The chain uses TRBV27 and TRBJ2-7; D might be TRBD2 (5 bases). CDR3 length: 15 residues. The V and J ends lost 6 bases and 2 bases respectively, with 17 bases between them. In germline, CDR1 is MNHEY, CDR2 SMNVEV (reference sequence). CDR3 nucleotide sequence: TGTGCCAGCAGCTCCATTACGGGGAGCCCCTACGAGCAGTACTTC. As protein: CASSSITGSPYEQYF.

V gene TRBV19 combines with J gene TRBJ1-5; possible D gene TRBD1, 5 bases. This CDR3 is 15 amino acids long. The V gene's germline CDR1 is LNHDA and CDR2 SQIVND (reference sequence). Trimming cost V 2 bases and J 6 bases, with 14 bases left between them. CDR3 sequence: CASSISGTGSQPQHF. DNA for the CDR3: TGTGCCAGTAGTATATCAGGGACGGGAAGTCAGCCCCAGCATTTT.

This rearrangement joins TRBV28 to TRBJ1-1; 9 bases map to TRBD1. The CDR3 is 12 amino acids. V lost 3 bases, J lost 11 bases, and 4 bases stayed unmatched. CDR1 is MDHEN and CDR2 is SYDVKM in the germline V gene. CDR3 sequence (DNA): TGTGCCAGCAGTTTCACAGGGGGCCAGGCTTTCTTT. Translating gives CASSFTGGQAFF.

CDR3: CASSLIPGSYEQYF. CDR3 DNA: TGTGCCAGCAGCTTAATTCCGGGCTCCTACGAGCAGTACTTC. The chain recombines TRBV11-1 with TRBJ2-7; unclear D gene. The CDR3 is made up of 14 amino acids. In germline, CDR1 is SGHAT, CDR2 FQDESV (reference sequence). The V gene lost 2 bases and the J gene lost 0 bases, with 8 bases spanning the gap.

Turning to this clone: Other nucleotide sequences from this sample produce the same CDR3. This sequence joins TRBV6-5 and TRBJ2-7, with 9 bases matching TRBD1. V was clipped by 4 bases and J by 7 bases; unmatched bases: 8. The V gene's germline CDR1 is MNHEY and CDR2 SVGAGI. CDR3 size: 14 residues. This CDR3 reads CASSSRDRDYEQYF. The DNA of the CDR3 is TGTGCCAGCAGTTCCCGGGACAGGGATTATGAGCAGTACTTC.

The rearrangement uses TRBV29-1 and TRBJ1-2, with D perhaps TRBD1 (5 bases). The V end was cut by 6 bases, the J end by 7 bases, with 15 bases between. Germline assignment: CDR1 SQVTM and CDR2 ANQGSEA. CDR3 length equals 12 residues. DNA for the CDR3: TGCAGCGTCGCAGATGGGGGAGGTGGCTACACCTTC. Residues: CSVADGGGGYTF.

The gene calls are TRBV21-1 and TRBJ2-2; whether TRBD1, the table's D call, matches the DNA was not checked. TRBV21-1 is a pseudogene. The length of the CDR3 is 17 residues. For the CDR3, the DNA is TGTGCCAGGCCTATAACAGGGGGCTTTCTGAACACCGGGGAGCTGTTTTTT. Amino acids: CARPITGGFLNTGELFF.

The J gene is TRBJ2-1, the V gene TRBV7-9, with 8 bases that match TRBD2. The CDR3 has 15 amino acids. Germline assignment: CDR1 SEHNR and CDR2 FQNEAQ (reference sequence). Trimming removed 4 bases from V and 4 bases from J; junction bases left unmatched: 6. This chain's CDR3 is CASSSGLAGYNEQFF. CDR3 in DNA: TGTGCCAGCAGCTCCGGACTAGCAGGATACAATGAGCAGTTCTTC.

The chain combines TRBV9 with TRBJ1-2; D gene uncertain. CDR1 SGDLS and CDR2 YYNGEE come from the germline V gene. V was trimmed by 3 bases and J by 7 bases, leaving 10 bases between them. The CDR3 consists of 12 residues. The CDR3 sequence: CASSEREGGYTF. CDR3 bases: TGTGCCAGCAGCGAGCGAGAGGGTGGCTACACCTTC. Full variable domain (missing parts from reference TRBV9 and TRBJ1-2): DSGVTQTPKHLITATGQRVTLRCSPRSGDLSVYWYQQSLDQGLQFLIQYYNGEERAKGNILERFSAQQFPDLHSELNLSSLELGDSALYFCASSEREGGYTFGSGTRLTVV.

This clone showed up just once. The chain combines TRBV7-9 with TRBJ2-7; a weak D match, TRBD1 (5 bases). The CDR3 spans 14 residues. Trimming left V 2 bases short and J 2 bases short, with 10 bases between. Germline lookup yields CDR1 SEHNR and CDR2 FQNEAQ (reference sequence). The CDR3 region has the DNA TGTGCCAGCAGCTTACGACAGATGCCCTACGAGCAGTACTTC. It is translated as CASSLRQMPYEQYF.

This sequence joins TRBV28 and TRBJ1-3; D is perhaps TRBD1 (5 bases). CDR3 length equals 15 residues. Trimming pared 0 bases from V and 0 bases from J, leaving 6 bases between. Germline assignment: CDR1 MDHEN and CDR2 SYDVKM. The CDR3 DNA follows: TGTGCCAGCAGTTTATGGGACATCTCTGGAAACACCATATATTTT. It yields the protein CASSLWDISGNTIYF. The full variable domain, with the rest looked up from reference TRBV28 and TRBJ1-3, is DVKVTQSSRYLVKRTGEKVFLECVQDMDHENMFWYRQDPGLGLRLIYFSYDVKMKEKGDIPEGYSVSREKKERFSLILESASTNQTSMYLCASSLWDISGNTIYFGEGSWLTVV.

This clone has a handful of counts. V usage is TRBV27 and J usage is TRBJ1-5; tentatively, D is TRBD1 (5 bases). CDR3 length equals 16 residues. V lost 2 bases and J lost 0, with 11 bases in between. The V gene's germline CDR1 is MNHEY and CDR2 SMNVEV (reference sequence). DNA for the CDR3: TGTGCCAGCAGTTTAGGGGGGGGATATAGCAATCAGCCCCAGCATTTT. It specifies CASSLGGGYSNQPQHF.